These 30 T cell receptor beta chains were sequenced from one sample in a study of T cells in localized non-small cell lung cancer. Libraries were prepared by immunoSEQ multiplex PCR; TCRdb keeps only in-frame clonotypes and omits some of them. The profile covers tens of thousands of clones, with around 93% appearing a single time and over 2% taken by the ten largest. The source was peripheral blood, collected before any cancer treatment. The receptors were gathered from a female donor over 55 with stage I lung adenocarcinoma.

V and J are TRBV19 and TRBJ2-7; 7 bases line up with TRBD2. This CDR3 comprises 14 residues. Germline V gene sequence: CDR1 LNHDA, CDR2 SQIVND (reference sequence). Trimming at V came to 3 bases and at J to 1 base, leaving 3 bases not matched to a gene. Here the CDR3 reads CASSIGGGSYEQYF. CDR3 DNA: TGTGCCAGTAGTATTGGGGGGGGTTCCTACGAGCAGTACTTC.

This rearrangement joins TRBV29-1 to TRBJ2-7; 10 nucleotides agree with TRBD1. V lost 6 bases and J lost 4; bases outside the gene matches: 3. Germline V gene lookup returns CDR1 SQVTM and CDR2 ANQGSEA. This CDR3 is 12 amino acids long. CDR3 amino acids: CSVGQGTYEQYF. CDR3 nucleotide sequence: TGCAGCGTGGGACAGGGGACTTACGAGCAGTACTTC.

A note on this clone: Relative to the germline gene, one junction end is altered; a read error may explain this. The chain couples TRBV5-1 to TRBJ2-5; perhaps TRBD2 as D (6 bases). The germline V gene has CDR1 SGHRS and CDR2 YFSETQ. The CDR3 runs 13 residues. CDR3 in amino acids: CASRLGGRGAQYF. In DNA form, the CDR3 reads TGCGCCAGCAGATTGGGAGGAAGGGGAGCCCAGTACTTC.

This chain connects TRBV5-1 to TRBJ1-4; no firm D call. The CDR3 sequence is 16 residues long. Per the germline V gene, CDR1 is SGHRS and CDR2 is YFSETQ. V lost 0 bases to trimming and J lost 2 bases, with 11 bases between them. CDR3 DNA: TGCGCCAGCAGCTTGGCTGGCCCGGATACTAATGAAAAACTGTTTTTT. This translates into CASSLAGPDTNEKLFF.

This clone was seen only once. The chain combines TRBV9 with TRBJ2-2; D unclear. This CDR3 comprises 18 residues. V was pared by 1 base and J by 0 bases, with 16 bases between. CDR1 SGDLS and CDR2 YYNGEE come from the germline V gene. The CDR3 region is CASSVTLPTPPNTGELFF. The CDR3 coding sequence is TGTGCCAGCAGCGTAACTCTCCCAACCCCTCCGAACACCGGGGAGCTGTTTTTT.

The chain recombines TRBV29-1 with TRBJ2-5; 7 bases are shared with TRBD1. The V and J ends lost 8 bases and 0 bases, in that order; junction bases with no gene match: 12. This CDR3 has 15 amino acids. The V gene's germline CDR1 is SQVTM and CDR2 ANQGSEA. The CDR3 loop is CSILGQTPNQETQYF. The CDR3 nucleotides are TGCAGCATACTGGGACAGACCCCCAACCAAGAGACCCAGTACTTC. The full variable domain, with the rest looked up from reference TRBV29-1 and TRBJ2-5, is SAVISQKPSRDICQRGTSLTIQCQVDSQVTMMFWYRQQPGQSLTLIATANQGSEATYESGFVIDKFPISRPNLTFSTLTVSNMSPEDSSIYLCSILGQTPNQETQYFGPGTRLLVL.

The J gene is TRBJ1-1, the V gene TRBV19; weak D call: TRBD1 (5 bases). Trimming took 6 bases from V and 3 from J, leaving 17 bases between them. The CDR3 loop spans 15 amino acids. CDR1 is LNHDA, CDR2 SQIVND, per germline (reference sequence). In DNA, the CDR3 is TGTGCCAGTAGCCTCTTCGGGGCCGCGGACACTGAAGCTTTCTTT. Translating gives CASSLFGAADTEAFF. Together with reference TRBV19 and TRBJ1-1, the CDR3 gives the full variable domain: DGGITQSPKYLFRKEGQNVTLSCEQNLNHDAMYWYRQDPGQGLRLIYYSQIVNDFQKGDIAEGYSVSREKKESFPLTVTSAQKNPTAFYLCASSLFGAADTEAFFGQGTRLTVV.

This clone has only one observation. The chain combines TRBV7-9 with TRBJ2-5; the D is unclear. With 4 bases removed from V and 5 bases from J, the gap between germline ends came to 26 bases. In germline, CDR1 is SEHNR, CDR2 FQNEAQ (reference sequence). This CDR3 contains 18 residues. The CDR3 reads CASSSVMSDRAPGETQYF. Written as DNA, the CDR3 is TGTGCCAGCAGCTCCGTGATGTCGGACCGGGCCCCCGGCGAGACCCAGTACTTC.

This chain uses TRBV27 with TRBJ1-2, with D perhaps TRBD1 (6 bases). The CDR3 runs to 15 residues. Germline loops: CDR1 MNHEY, CDR2 SMNVEV (reference sequence). Trimming took off 8 bases at V and 4 bases at J, with 20 bases between the two ends. CDR3 protein: CASPTAGGRFYGYTF. The CDR3 bases are TGTGCCAGCCCAACCGCCGGGGGGCGGTTCTATGGCTACACCTTC.

The V and J genes are TRBV9 and TRBJ2-3; weak D call: TRBD2 (7 bases). Germline values: CDR1 SGDLS, CDR2 YYNGEE. V lost 1 base and J 1 base, leaving 10 bases between the germline ends. This CDR3 has 15 amino acids. The CDR3 coding sequence is TGTGCCAGCAGCGTACGCGGGGGCGGCACAGATACGCAGTATTTT. This codes for CASSVRGGGTDTQYF.

This chain joins TRBV6-1 and TRBJ2-1, with 11 bases aligning to TRBD1. This CDR3 is built from 17 residues. Germline V gene sequence: CDR1 MNHNS, CDR2 SASEGT. Trimming at V came to 0 bases and at J to 4 bases, leaving 5 bases not matched to a gene. CDR3 in amino acids: CASSEALGQGAYNEQFF. DNA for the CDR3: TGTGCCAGCAGTGAAGCGTTAGGACAGGGGGCTTACAATGAGCAGTTCTTC.

The CDR3 coding sequence is TGTGCCTGGAGTGTTACGGACCCACGCTCCTATAATTCACCCCTCCACTTT. Translating gives CAWSVTDPRSYNSPLHF. This sequence joins TRBV30 and TRBJ1-6; unclear D gene. V dropped 0 bases and J dropped 0 bases, with 12 bases sitting between them. Per germline, CDR1 GTSNPN and CDR2 SVGIG (reference sequence). CDR3 length: 17 amino acids.

CDR3 nucleotide sequence: TGTGCCAGCAGACCGGCGGGGGGGCCGAGGCAGTTCTTC. Translation gives CASRPAGGPRQFF. The gene calls are TRBV11-3 and TRBJ2-1, with 9 bases fitting TRBD2. J gave up 12 bases and V 6 bases, and 9 bases lay outside the gene matches. Germline CDR1 reads SGHNT; CDR2 reads YENEEA. The CDR3 spans 13 residues.

On this clone itself: The sample carries other DNA sequences with the same CDR3. The gene calls are TRBV5-1 and TRBJ2-5; 8 nucleotides line up with TRBD1. The CDR3 length is 14 residues. The V and J ends lost 3 bases and 5 bases, in that order; junction bases with no gene match: 6. The germline V gene has CDR1 SGHRS and CDR2 YFSETQ. The chain's CDR3 is CASSSGTGGETQYF. The DNA for the CDR3 is TGCGCCAGCAGCTCCGGGACAGGTGGCGAGACCCAGTACTTC.

The rearrangement links TRBV21-1 to TRBJ1-2; the listed D gene, TRBD1, was not tested against the DNA. TRBV21-1 is given as a pseudogene. This CDR3 has 15 residues. The CDR3 protein is CASSKRDRLNYGYTF. The CDR3 nucleotides read TGTGCCAGCAGCAAAAGGGACAGGCTAAACTATGGCTACACCTTC.

The CDR3 nucleotides are TGTGCCAGCAGCCCCATGCCACTCATCAACACCGGGGAGCTGTTTTTT. The encoded protein is CASSPMPLINTGELFF. This sequence joins TRBV7-9 and TRBJ2-2, with unresolved D. CDR3 length: 16 residues. Germline V gene sequence: CDR1 SEHNR, CDR2 FQNEAQ (reference sequence). V lost 5 bases to trimming and J lost 2 bases, with 15 bases between them. The entire variable domain, with the rest obtained from reference TRBV7-9 and TRBJ2-2, is as follows: DTGVSQNPRHKITKRGQNVTFRCDPISEHNRLYWYRQTLGQGPEFLTYFQNEAQLEKSRLLSDRFSAERPKGSFSTLEIQRTEQGDSAMYLCASSPMPLINTGELFFGEGSRLTVL.

The rearrangement links TRBV27 to TRBJ2-3; D call uncertain. This CDR3 is built from 13 residues. V shed 3 bases and J shed 2 bases, with 6 bases lying between them. Germline lookup yields CDR1 MNHEY and CDR2 SMNVEV (reference sequence). CDR3 coding DNA: TGTGCCAGCAGTTTTGCGCCCACAGATACGCAGTATTTT. It translates to CASSFAPTDTQYF.

The chain recombines TRBV11-2 with TRBJ2-1, with 7 bases lining up with TRBD2. The CDR3 is made up of 16 amino acids. Germline values: CDR1 SGHAT, CDR2 FQNNGV. Trimming took 5 bases from V and 4 from J; bases not matched to a gene: 11. The CDR3 DNA sequence: TGTGCCAGCAGCCAAACGAGCGGGGTGCTATACAATGAGCAGTTCTTC. Encoded protein: CASSQTSGVLYNEQFF.

The chain links TRBV15 to TRBJ2-5; D is ambiguous. Per germline, CDR1 LNHNV and CDR2 YYDKDF (reference sequence). Trimming stripped 2 bases from V and 2 bases from J, with 3 bases between. This CDR3 is 12 amino acids long. This chain's CDR3 is CATSRRQETQYF. Written as DNA, the CDR3 is TGTGCCACCAGCAGAAGACAAGAGACCCAGTACTTC.

This rearrangement joins TRBV6-1 to TRBJ2-4; D not certain. Trimming shortened V by 6 bases and J by 0 bases, and 6 bases separated the two germline ends. The CDR3 loop spans 13 amino acids. Per germline, CDR1 MNHNS and CDR2 SASEGT. The CDR3 region is CASSEVAKNIQYF. CDR3 DNA: TGTGCCAGCAGCGAGGTAGCCAAAAACATTCAGTACTTC.

The chain combines TRBV7-9 with TRBJ2-1; 8 bases fit TRBD1. The V gene end was trimmed by 4 bases and the J gene end by 2 bases; junction bases not matched to a gene: 7. The CDR3 is made up of 16 amino acids. Germline values: CDR1 SEHNR, CDR2 FQNEAQ (reference sequence). The chain's CDR3 is CASSSPRQGPYNEQFF. The DNA of the CDR3 is TGTGCCAGCAGCTCCCCCCGACAGGGGCCCTACAATGAGCAGTTCTTC.

The chain recombines TRBV29-1 with TRBJ2-7, with TRBD1 identical over 7 bases. This CDR3 is built from 12 residues. The germline V gene encodes CDR1 SQVTM and CDR2 ANQGSEA. Unmatched junction bases numbered 8, after V lost 7 bases and J lost 5 bases. CDR3 sequence reads: CSARQGSNEQYF. CDR3 in DNA: TGCAGCGCGCGACAGGGAAGCAACGAGCAGTACTTC.

This chain connects TRBV4-2 to TRBJ1-5; no clear D. CDR3 length: 15 residues. The germline gives CDR1 LGHNA, CDR2 YNFKEQ. V was pared by 4 bases and J by 1 base, with 11 bases between. The CDR3 DNA reads as TGTGCCAGCAGCCCGACCCCGAACAGCAATCAGCCCCAGCATTTT. It codes for CASSPTPNSNQPQHF.

V is TRBV2 and J is TRBJ1-5, with a tentative D call TRBD1 (6 bases). The germline V gene has CDR1 SNHLY and CDR2 FYNNEI. The CDR3 has 15 amino acids. Trimming shortened V by 6 bases and J by 1 base, and 13 bases separated the two germline ends. CDR3 in amino acids: CASRWGQGSNQPQHF. CDR3 coding DNA: TGTGCCAGCAGATGGGGGCAGGGAAGCAATCAGCCCCAGCATTTT.

The chain combines TRBV5-6 with TRBJ2-7; 9 positions agree with TRBD1. Germline V lookup: CDR1 SGHDT, CDR2 YYEEEE. This CDR3 has 14 residues. The trim removed 3 bases at V and 0 bases at J, leaving 1 base unmatched. The CDR3 DNA reads TGTGCCAGCAGCTCGGGACAGGGCTCCTACGAGCAGTACTTC. Amino acid sequence: CASSSGQGSYEQYF.

The rearrangement joins TRBV7-2 to TRBJ2-7, with 10 bases lining up with TRBD2. This CDR3 is 16 amino acids long. Looked up from germline, CDR1 is SGHTA and CDR2 is FQGNSA. V gave up 4 bases and J gave up 5 bases; unmatched junction bases: 11. CDR3 sequence: CASSSSGGAKVHEQYF. As DNA, the CDR3 is TGTGCCAGCAGCTCCAGCGGGGGGGCTAAGGTTCACGAGCAGTACTTC.

The gene calls are TRBV5-6 and TRBJ1-6; the D is unclear. The CDR3 loop spans 15 amino acids. Germline CDR1 is SGHDT and CDR2 is YYEEEE. V was shortened by 4 bases and J by 6 bases, with 14 bases between the two germline ends. The DNA for the CDR3 is TGTGCCAGCAGCCCAGGTTTTTCTGCTAATTCACCCCTCCACTTT. This translates into CASSPGFSANSPLHF.

V is TRBV14 and J is TRBJ2-5; D is possibly TRBD2 (5 bases). In germline, CDR1 is SGHDN, CDR2 FVKESK. V gave up 2 bases and J gave up 4 bases, with 8 bases separating them. The CDR3 sequence is 13 residues long. The CDR3 bases are TGTGCCAGCAGCCAATTAGCGAGAGAGACCCAGTACTTC. Amino acid sequence: CASSQLARETQYF.

This rearrangement joins TRBV7-2 to TRBJ2-2; TRBD2 is a possible D gene (6 bases). CDR1 and CDR2 (germline): SGHTA, FQGNSA. The V end was cut by 5 bases, the J end by 4 bases, with 14 bases between. CDR3 length equals 15 residues. The CDR3 here is CASSMRSAGTGELFF. The CDR3 DNA sequence: TGTGCCAGCAGCATGCGTTCAGCGGGCACCGGGGAGCTGTTTTTT.

This chain links TRBV25-1 with TRBJ1-5, with D possibly TRBD1 on 5 matching bases. The germline V and J ends were trimmed by 6 bases and 1 base, with 10 bases remaining between them. The V gene's germline CDR1 is MGHDK and CDR2 SYGVNS. This CDR3 has 14 amino acids. The DNA for the CDR3 is TGTGCCAGCAGACAGGTCGGAAGCAATCAGCCCCAGCATTTT. It is translated as CASRQVGSNQPQHF.